Here is one T cell receptor (beta chain) with its context. Its antigen is unknown. Preparation of the TCRbeta library was carried out with unique molecular identifiers. Using its own MiXCR run on the PCR reads, TCRdb lists one record per CDR3 protein. The sample includes over 150,000 distinct CDR3 sequences, roughly 6.5% of them seen just once. Per the germline V gene, CDR1 is LGHNA and CDR2 is YSLEER. The length of the CDR3 is 15 residues. V gave up 1 base and J gave up 5 bases, with 15 bases separating them. This sample is part of a study of T-cell reconstitution after alpha-beta-depleted transplantation in children. General study findings and limits: Newly produced T cells mostly provided counts and TCRbeta diversity after one year, as hyperexpanded clones declined.

The sample was PBMCs, taken before TCRalphabeta/CD19-depleted stem cell transplant. This chain connects TRBV4-3 to TRBJ2-7, with a tentative D call TRBD1 (5 bases). The TCR sequence derives from a girl under three years old with combined immunodeficiency, due to receive a stem cell transplant. The CDR3 coding sequence is TGCGCCAGCAGCCAAGCGACTCAGCAGGGTAACGAGCAGTACTTC. Encoded protein: CASSQATQQGNEQYF.